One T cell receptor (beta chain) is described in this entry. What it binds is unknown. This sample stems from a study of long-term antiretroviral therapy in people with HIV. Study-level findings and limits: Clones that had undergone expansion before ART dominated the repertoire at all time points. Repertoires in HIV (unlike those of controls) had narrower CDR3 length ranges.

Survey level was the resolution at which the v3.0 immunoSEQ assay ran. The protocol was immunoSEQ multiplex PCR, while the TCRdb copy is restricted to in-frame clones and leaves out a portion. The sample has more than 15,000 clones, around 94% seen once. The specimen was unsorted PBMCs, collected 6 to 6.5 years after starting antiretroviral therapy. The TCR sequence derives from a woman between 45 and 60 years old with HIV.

CDR3 nucleotides: TGTGCCAGCAGCTTGAGGCGGGAGCTTTCCTACGAGCAGTACTTC. This sequence encodes CASSLRRELSYEQYF. The chain links TRBV5-4 to TRBJ2-7; TRBD2 aligns across 7 bases. Germline V CDR1 and CDR2: SGHNT, YYREEE (reference sequence). V shed 1 base and J 1 base; nucleotides not matched to a gene: 5. The CDR3 length is 15 residues.